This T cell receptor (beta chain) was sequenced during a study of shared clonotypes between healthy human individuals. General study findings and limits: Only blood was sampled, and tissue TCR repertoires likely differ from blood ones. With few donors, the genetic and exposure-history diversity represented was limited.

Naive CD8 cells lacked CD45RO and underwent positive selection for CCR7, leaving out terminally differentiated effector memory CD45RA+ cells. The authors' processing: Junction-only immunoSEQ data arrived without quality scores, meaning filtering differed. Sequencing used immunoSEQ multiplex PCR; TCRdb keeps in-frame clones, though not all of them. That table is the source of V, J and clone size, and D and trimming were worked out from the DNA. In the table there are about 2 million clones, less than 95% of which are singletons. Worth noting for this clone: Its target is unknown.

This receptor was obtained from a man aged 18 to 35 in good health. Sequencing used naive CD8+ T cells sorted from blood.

DNA for the CDR3: TGTGCCAGCAGTTTATGGGGGGGCCAGTTCTTAGGTGAGCAGTACTTC. Its protein is CASSLWGGQFLGEQYF. The rearrangement links TRBV27 to TRBJ2-7, with D possibly TRBD2 on 7 matching bases. The CDR3 has 16 amino acids. The V end lost 1 base, the J end lost 7 bases, and 20 bases lay between the germline ends. Looked up from germline, CDR1 is MNHEY and CDR2 is SMNVEV (reference sequence).